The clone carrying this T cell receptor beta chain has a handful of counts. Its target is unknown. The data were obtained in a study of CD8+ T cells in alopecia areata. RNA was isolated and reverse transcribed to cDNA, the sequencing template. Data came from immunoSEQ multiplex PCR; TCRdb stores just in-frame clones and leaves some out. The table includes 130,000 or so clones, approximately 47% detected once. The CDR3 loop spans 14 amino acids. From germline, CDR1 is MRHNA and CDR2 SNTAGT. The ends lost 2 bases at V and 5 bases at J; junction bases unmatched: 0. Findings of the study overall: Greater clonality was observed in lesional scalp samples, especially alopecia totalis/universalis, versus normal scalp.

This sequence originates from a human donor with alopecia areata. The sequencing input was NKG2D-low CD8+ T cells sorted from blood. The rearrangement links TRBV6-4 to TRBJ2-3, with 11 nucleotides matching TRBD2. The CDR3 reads CASSDLAGGDTQYF. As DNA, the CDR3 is TGTGCCAGCAGTGACCTAGCGGGAGGAGATACGCAGTATTTT.